This T cell receptor (beta chain) originates from a study of cytomegalovirus exposure and HLA in healthy donors. V shed 0 bases and J shed 7 bases, with 13 bases lying between them. The CDR3 covers 15 residues. The germline CDR1 and CDR2 sequences are LNHNV and YYDKDF (reference sequence). Use of 60 Vbeta and 13 Jbeta primers characterized the PCR. Some clones are missing from TCRdb's copy, which holds only in-frame ones; the method was immunoSEQ multiplex PCR. This table holds 94,000 or so clones, just over 70% found once. The sample holds a few counts of this clone. The TCR was taken from a man between 60 and 75 years old in good health and CMV-seronegative. The gene calls are TRBV15 and TRBJ1-5; a possible D gene is TRBD1 (5 bases). Sequenced input: PBMCs. The CDR3 region is CATSRDMGLYQPQHF. CDR3 nucleotides: TGTGCCACCAGCAGAGATATGGGACTCTACCAGCCCCAGCATTTT.